What follows are 12 T cell receptor beta chains derived from one specimen sequenced in a study of cytomegalovirus exposure and HLA in healthy donors. Amplification used 60 Vbeta primers and 13 Jbeta primers. The protocol was immunoSEQ multiplex PCR, while the TCRdb copy is restricted to in-frame clones and leaves out a portion. Seen here are some 150,000 clones, less than 9.5% observed once, and the top ten hold approximately 1.8%. Input material: PBMCs. These receptors were obtained from a male donor in good health and CMV-seronegative.

This clone was seen more than once but under ten times. This chain connects TRBV7-2 to TRBJ1-2; tentative D call: TRBD1 (5 bases). The germline CDR1 and CDR2 sequences are SGHTA and FQGNSA. Trimming stripped 4 bases from V and 4 bases from J, with 10 bases between. The CDR3 totals 13 residues. The DNA of the CDR3 is TGTGCCAGCAGCTCACAGGCACTCTATGGCTACACCTTC. This sequence encodes CASSSQALYGYTF.

This clone has just a few counts. Here the CDR3 omits its conserved ending phenylalanine or tryptophan, so a read error is the likely source. No DNA is shown, since the ends of the CDR3 on it are uncertain; the CDR3 is the one TCRdb lists. The chain combines TRBV4-1 with TRBJ2-7; TRBD2, the table's D call, was not compared with the DNA. The CDR3 sequence runs 14 residues, both termini included. CDR1 is MGHRA and CDR2 is YSYEKL in the germline V gene. CDR3 sequence reads: CASSQVSPAEDLRL.

This clone was found a few times. The chain recombines TRBV6-6 with TRBJ2-7, with a tentative D call TRBD1 (5 bases). CDR1 is MNHNY, CDR2 SVGAGI, per germline (reference sequence). Trimming left V 5 bases short and J 3 bases short, with 17 bases between. This CDR3 region has 15 residues. In DNA, the CDR3 is TGTGCCAGCAGTCCCCCGGCGACAGTCGACTACGAGCAGTACTTC. It specifies CASSPPATVDYEQYF.

The CDR3, as DNA: TGTGCCAGCATAAGGGGATTCTATGGCTACACCTTC. Protein product: CASIRGFYGYTF. The V and J genes are TRBV2 and TRBJ1-2, with TRBD1 as a possible D gene (5 bases). Germline CDR1 is SNHLY and CDR2 is FYNNEI. Between the trimmed V and J ends, which lost 7 bases and 4 bases, there was a span of 10 bases. The CDR3 consists of 12 residues.

This rearrangement joins TRBV7-3 to TRBJ2-1; a possible D gene is TRBD2 (6 bases). This CDR3 comprises 14 residues. The germline gives CDR1 SGHTA, CDR2 FQGTGA. The V gene lost 3 bases and the J gene lost 4 bases, with 10 bases spanning the gap. CDR3 region: CASSLGGIYNEQFF. CDR3 nucleotides: TGTGCCAGCAGCTTGGGCGGGATTTACAATGAGCAGTTCTTC. Together with reference TRBV7-3 and TRBJ2-1, the CDR3 gives the full variable domain: GAGVSQTPSNKVTEKGKYVELRCDPISGHTALYWYRQSLGQGPEFLIYFQGTGAADDSGLPNDRFFAVRPEGSVSTLKIQRTERGDSAVYLCASSLGGIYNEQFFGPGTRLTVL.

This clone was counted a few times. The J gene is TRBJ2-1, the V gene TRBV10-3; 7 nucleotides agree with TRBD2. The CDR3 covers 13 residues. With 11 bases clipped from V and 5 bases from J, the junction kept 9 bases outside the gene matches. Per the germline V gene, CDR1 is ENHRY and CDR2 is SYGVKD. CDR3 amino acids: CALGTTVDNEQFF. DNA of the CDR3: TGTGCCCTCGGGACTACCGTGGACAATGAGCAGTTCTTC.

The V and J genes are TRBV9 and TRBJ2-7; 9 positions agree with TRBD2. V gave up 2 bases and J gave up 5 bases; unmatched junction bases: 5. The CDR3 extends over 14 amino acids. CDR1 and CDR2 from the germline V gene are SGDLS and YYNGEE. The chain's CDR3 is CASSVSGGWDEQYF. For the CDR3, the DNA is TGTGCCAGCAGCGTTAGCGGGGGCTGGGACGAGCAGTACTTC.

In its sample, this clone was seen a few times. The chain combines TRBV7-8 with TRBJ1-5; D is perhaps TRBD1 (5 bases). The CDR3 consists of 14 residues. V lost 4 bases, J lost 4 bases, and 11 bases lay in between. Per the germline V gene, CDR1 is SGHVS and CDR2 is FQNEAQ. The CDR3 DNA sequence: TGTGCCAGCAGCTCGGGACTGGAGAATCAGCCCCAGCATTTT. This encodes CASSSGLENQPQHF.

A few counts support this clone. The gene calls are TRBV28 and TRBJ1-3, with TRBD1 matching 11 bases. From germline, CDR1 is MDHEN and CDR2 SYDVKM. Trimming removed 2 bases from V and 2 bases from J; junction bases left unmatched: 8. The CDR3 is made up of 18 amino acids. The CDR3 is CASSLGGTGGFPGNTIYF. The CDR3 DNA reads TGTGCCAGCAGTTTAGGGGGGACAGGGGGGTTTCCTGGAAACACCATATATTTT.

This clone came up a few times. V gene TRBV19 combines with J gene TRBJ1-1; 8 positions agree with TRBD1. After removal of 2 bases from V and 5 bases from J, the junction contained 4 bases not matched to a gene. Germline CDR1 and CDR2: LNHDA and SQIVND (reference sequence). CDR3 length equals 14 residues. The CDR3 coding sequence is TGTGCCAGTAGTATACAGGGGGCTGCGACTGAAGCTTTCTTT. Encoded protein: CASSIQGAATEAFF.

The chain carries TRBV7-9 and TRBJ1-2; 7 nucleotides line up with TRBD1. Germline V gene lookup returns CDR1 SEHNR and CDR2 FQNEAQ (reference sequence). V was pared by 2 bases and J by 9 bases, with 9 bases of the junction left unmatched. CDR3 size: 14 residues. CDR3 sequence reads: CASSLPRTGASYTF. The CDR3 DNA follows: TGTGCCAGCAGCTTACCGAGGACAGGAGCTAGCTACACCTTC.

The V and J genes are TRBV5-1 and TRBJ1-1, with 10 bases fitting TRBD1. Germline loops: CDR1 SGHRS, CDR2 YFSETQ. V shed 2 bases, J shed 5 bases, and the junction held 9 bases outside the gene matches. This CDR3 is built from 16 residues. As DNA, the CDR3 is TGCGCCAGCAGCTTAAGCCCGGGACAGGGGAGAACTGAAGCTTTCTTT. Protein product: CASSLSPGQGRTEAFF.